This TCR beta chain is drawn from a study of T cells in Graves' hyperthyroidism and ophthalmopathy. About the study: Peripheral blood draws took place at initial diagnosis, ahead of any treatment.

Amplified regions were TCR beta CDR3 sequences from RNA transcripts. In the first-round RT-PCR of the TCR CDR3, the HTBI primer set was used. From the multiplex PCR reads, TCRdb called clonotypes with MiXCR, one entry per CDR3 protein. The sample has under 450,000 distinct CDR3 sequences; roughly a sixth are singletons. This clonotype was seen ten or more times. Patients having uncontrolled infection, another autoimmune disease, pregnancy or lactation were not included. Diagnoses were established using clinical symptoms, serum thyroxine and TRAb, thyroid ultrasound and orbital computed tomography. An approximately 10 ml volume of fresh peripheral blood provided the PBMCs. J gave up 0 bases and V 5 bases, and 5 bases lay outside the gene matches. The CDR3 runs 16 residues. The germline V gene encodes CDR1 SGHVS and CDR2 FNYEAQ.

The TCR originated in a woman aged 30 to 39 with Graves' hyperthyroidism that later progressed to Graves' ophthalmopathy. The V call is TRBV7-6, the J call TRBJ2-3, with 10 bases matching TRBD2. Sequencing was carried out using blood. CDR3: CASSLSGGTSTDTQYF. CDR3 DNA sequence: TGTGCCAGCAGCCTTAGCGGGGGGACTAGCACAGATACGCAGTATTTT.